The rows below give T cell receptor beta chains drawn from one sample of a study of T-cell memory formation after mild COVID-19. TCRdb fed the 5' RACE reads into MiXCR, producing one record per CDR3 protein. Of approximately 580,000 distinct CDR3 sequences detected, over 20% appear once; the ten largest clones hold 12%. The sequenced sample was PBMCs or a T cell subset sorted from them (not recorded which). These receptors were taken from an adult woman who had mild COVID-19 (a few samples of this study predate the infection). Cell type and time point are not known. Both conserved end residues are part of each CDR3. D genes are given only for firm matches. Size tells how often a clone was seen (once, few, many) or the class of an expanded clone, and some rows leave it out.

few	-	TRBV12-3/TRBV12-4	12	TRBJ1-2	TGTGCCACCCAATCCAGGGGATATGGCTACACCTTC	CATQSRGYGYTF
-	TRBD2	TRBV5-5	18	TRBJ2-1	TGTGCCAGCAGTTCCGGACTAGCGGGGGGGGACTCCTACAATGAGCAGTTCTTC	CASSSGLAGGDSYNEQFF
-	TRBD1	TRBV7-6	17	TRBJ2-5	TGTGCCAGCAGCTTAGTTGGCCGGGACAGGGGGCGCGAGACCCAGTACTTC	CASSLVGRDRGRETQYF
few	-	TRBV5-6	13	TRBJ1-5	TGTGCCAGCAGCCCGCAGGGATATCAGCCCCAGCATTTT	CASSPQGYQPQHF
few	-	TRBV12-3/TRBV12-4	15	TRBJ1-2	TGTGCCAGCAGTTTAGTGGCGGGGACTAACTATGGCTACACCTTC	CASSLVAGTNYGYTF
-	-	TRBV20-1	17	TRBJ2-3	TGCAGTGGTGCCGGGCTAGCGGGTCCCTCAGGGGGGGATACGCAGTATTTT	CSGAGLAGPSGGDTQYF
-	TRBD1	TRBV7-2	13	TRBJ1-2	TGTGCCAGCAGCGCGGACAGGGAAAGAGGCTACACCTTC	CASSADRERGYTF
few	-	TRBV11-2	14	TRBJ2-3	TGTGCCAGCAGCTTAGCCCCGTTTCAAGATACGCAGTATTTT	CASSLAPFQDTQYF
-	TRBD1	TRBV7-9	15	TRBJ1-2	TGTGCCAGCAGCTTAGCGACAGGGCCTAACTATGGCTACACCTTC	CASSLATGPNYGYTF
few	TRBD1	TRBV24-1	16	TRBJ2-4	TGTGCCACCAGTGATCCGGGGACAGGGTCTAAAAACATTCAGTACTTC	CATSDPGTGSKNIQYF
once	-	TRBV25-1	13	TRBJ2-7	TGTGCCAGCAGGCCTTGGGGTCCCTACGAGCAGTACTTC	CASRPWGPYEQYF
-	-	TRBV6-2/TRBV6-3	14	TRBJ2-7	TGTGCCAGCAGTTACTCGAGTCTACGGTACGAGCAGTACTTC	CASSYSSLRYEQYF
-	-	TRBV19	16	TRBJ2-1	TGTGCCAGTGGTACGCCGCGCAGGGACACATACAATGAGCAGTTCTTC	CASGTPRRDTYNEQFF
few	-	TRBV5-1	13	TRBJ2-3	TGCGCCAGCAGCTTTGATAGCACAGATACGCAGTATTTT	CASSFDSTDTQYF
few	TRBD2	TRBV12-3/TRBV12-4	16	TRBJ2-7	TGTGCCAGCAGTCCAACCGGACTAGCGGGAGGTTACGAGCAGTACTTC	CASSPTGLAGGYEQYF
-	-	TRBV11-1	15	TRBJ1-1	TGTGCCAGCAGCTTATTGGTAGGGGCGGACACTGAAGCTTTCTTT	CASSLLVGADTEAFF
-	TRBD2	TRBV12-3/TRBV12-4	16	TRBJ2-1	TGTGCCAGCAGTTTTAGCAGTGGCGGGAGCGGGAATGAGCAGTTCTTC	CASSFSSGGSGNEQFF
few	-	TRBV20-1	16	TRBJ1-6	TGCAGTGCTAGAGATCCAGGGTTGGCAGGGAGGTCTCCCCTCCACTTT	CSARDPGLAGRSPLHF
-	TRBD2	TRBV7-3	17	TRBJ2-2	TGTGCCAGCAGCCCATCTAGCGGGGGTTCGAACACCGGGGAGCTGTTTTTT	CASSPSSGGSNTGELFF
few	-	TRBV12-3/TRBV12-4	15	TRBJ1-2	TGTGCCAGCAGTTTAACCGAAGCAGGGCTCTATGGCTACACCTTC	CASSLTEAGLYGYTF
many	TRBD2	TRBV6-6	13	TRBJ2-5	TGTGCCAGCAGTTACTCGGCTAGCGGGGGGTTCTACTTC	CASSYSASGGFYF
-	TRBD2	TRBV7-8	16	TRBJ2-1	TGTGCCAGCAGCACCACTAGCGGGGGGATGGACAATGAGCAGTTCTTC	CASSTTSGGMDNEQFF
-	-	TRBV29-1	11	TRBJ2-3	TGCAGCGTTGATCCCACAGATACGCAGTATTTT	CSVDPTDTQYF
few	-	TRBV5-1	13	TRBJ1-2	TGCGCCAGCAGCTTGGCCACTAGTTTCGGCTACACCTTC	CASSLATSFGYTF
-	-	TRBV3-1	17	TRBJ2-5	TGTGCCAGCAGCCATGCCGGCAGGGTGTTCTCAGGGGAGACCCAGTACTTC	CASSHAGRVFSGETQYF
-	-	TRBV15	15	TRBJ2-3	TGTGCCACCAGCAGAGAGGGACCAGGGATAGATACGCAGTATTTT	CATSREGPGIDTQYF
few	TRBD1	TRBV28	13	TRBJ1-2	TGTGCCAGCAGCGCAGGGGGAAACTATGGCTACACCTTC	CASSAGGNYGYTF
-	TRBD2	TRBV27	15	TRBJ2-7	TGTGCCAGCAGTTTAGCGGGAGGGAAGTCCTACGAGCAGTACTTC	CASSLAGGKSYEQYF